A selection of T cell receptor beta chains follows, all from one sample in a study of OX40 agonist ivuxolimab in advanced cancers. Only in-frame clones appear in the TCRdb table, and some are missing; sequencing was by immunoSEQ multiplex PCR. The sample yields around 46,000 clones, around 89% seen once. The sample was CD4+ or CD8+ T cells sorted from blood, taken in a trial of the OX40 agonist ivuxolimab. Receptor source: an adult with an advanced solid tumor such as melanoma, head and neck, liver or kidney cancer. Each CDR3 is given with its conserved first and last residue. D genes are given only for firm matches. Clone size appears in some rows only: once, few, many, or a class for an expanded clone.

j_call: TRBJ1-4; d_call: NA; v_call: TRBV4-2; clone_size: NA; cdr3_aa: CASSQVSGVNEKLFF; cdr3_nt: TGTGCCAGCAGCCAAGTGTCGGGGGTAAATGAAAAACTGTTTTTT
j_call: TRBJ1-1; d_call: TRBD1; v_call: TRBV7-2; clone_size: NA; cdr3_aa: CASSPDRGPYTEAFF; cdr3_nt: TGTGCCAGCAGCCCGGACAGGGGGCCGTACACTGAAGCTTTCTTT
j_call: TRBJ2-7; d_call: TRBD1; v_call: TRBV14; clone_size: few; cdr3_aa: CASSHGTGGFEQYF; cdr3_nt: TGTGCCAGCAGCCATGGGACAGGGGGCTTCGAGCAGTACTTC
j_call: TRBJ2-7; d_call: TRBD2; v_call: TRBV2; clone_size: NA; cdr3_aa: CASSLGLAGPSYEQYF; cdr3_nt: TGTGCCAGCAGTTTGGGACTAGCGGGGCCCTCCTACGAGCAGTACTTC
j_call: TRBJ2-7; d_call: NA; v_call: TRBV5-4; clone_size: NA; cdr3_aa: CASQQGGFREQYF; cdr3_nt: TGTGCCAGCCAGCAGGGGGGTTTTCGCGAGCAGTACTTC
j_call: TRBJ2-1; d_call: TRBD2; v_call: TRBV12-5; clone_size: NA; cdr3_aa: CASGLGGGRNEQFF; cdr3_nt: TGTGCTAGTGGTTTGGGGGGAGGGAGGAATGAGCAGTTCTTC
j_call: TRBJ1-3; d_call: NA; v_call: TRBV4-1; clone_size: few; cdr3_aa: CASSPGRVGNTIYF; cdr3_nt: TGCGCCAGCAGCCCCGGCAGGGTTGGAAACACCATATATTTT
j_call: TRBJ1-5; d_call: NA; v_call: TRBV5-8; clone_size: NA; cdr3_aa: CASSLLQANQPQHF; cdr3_nt: TGTGCCAGCAGCTTGTTACAGGCGAATCAGCCCCAGCATTTT
j_call: TRBJ2-1; d_call: NA; v_call: TRBV25-1; clone_size: few; cdr3_aa: CASSELATSYNEQFF; cdr3_nt: TGTGCCAGCAGTGAATTGGCCACCTCCTACAATGAGCAGTTCTTC
j_call: TRBJ2-1; d_call: NA; v_call: TRBV5-1; clone_size: NA; cdr3_aa: CASSLVEDSYNEQFF; cdr3_nt: TGCGCCAGCAGCTTGGTTGAGGACTCCTACAATGAGCAGTTCTTC
j_call: TRBJ2-2; d_call: TRBD2; v_call: TRBV7-6; clone_size: NA; cdr3_aa: CASSLAGGMGGELFF; cdr3_nt: TGTGCCAGCAGTCTAGCGGGAGGCATGGGCGGGGAGCTGTTTTTT
j_call: TRBJ2-5; d_call: TRBD2; v_call: TRBV13; clone_size: once; cdr3_aa: CASSLELAGDQETQYF; cdr3_nt: TGTGCCAGCAGCTTAGAGCTAGCGGGGGACCAAGAGACCCAGTACTTC
j_call: TRBJ2-7; d_call: NA; v_call: TRBV4-1; clone_size: NA; cdr3_aa: CASSQDLGGEQYF; cdr3_nt: TGCGCCAGCAGCCAAGATCTGGGGGGCGAGCAGTACTTC
j_call: TRBJ2-2; d_call: NA; v_call: TRBV5-1; clone_size: once; cdr3_aa: CASSFLNTGELFF; cdr3_nt: TGCGCCAGCAGCTTTTTGAACACCGGGGAGCTGTTTTTT
j_call: TRBJ2-7; d_call: NA; v_call: TRBV11-1; clone_size: NA; cdr3_aa: CASSPGGYEQYF; cdr3_nt: TGTGCCAGCAGCCCTGGGGGCTACGAGCAGTACTTC
j_call: TRBJ2-3; d_call: TRBD1; v_call: TRBV11-2; clone_size: NA; cdr3_aa: CASNTDRGRVDTQYF; cdr3_nt: TGTGCCAGCAACACCGACAGGGGGCGGGTAGATACGCAGTATTTT
j_call: TRBJ1-1; d_call: NA; v_call: TRBV7-9; clone_size: NA; cdr3_aa: CASSPGGVWEAFF; cdr3_nt: TGTGCCAGCAGCCCGGGAGGGGTTTGGGAAGCTTTCTTT
j_call: TRBJ2-2; d_call: NA; v_call: TRBV19; clone_size: NA; cdr3_aa: CASSIWPPGTGELFF; cdr3_nt: TGTGCCAGTAGTATCTGGCCCCCGGGCACCGGGGAGCTGTTTTTT
j_call: TRBJ2-2; d_call: TRBD2; v_call: TRBV9; clone_size: NA; cdr3_aa: CASSVALAENTGELFF; cdr3_nt: TGTGCCAGCAGCGTAGCACTAGCGGAAAACACCGGGGAGCTGTTTTTT
j_call: TRBJ1-1; d_call: NA; v_call: TRBV19; clone_size: NA; cdr3_aa: CASSISATEAFF; cdr3_nt: TGTGCCAGTAGTATTTCAGCCACTGAAGCTTTCTTT
j_call: TRBJ2-6; d_call: NA; v_call: TRBV27; clone_size: NA; cdr3_aa: CASSPLGANVLTF; cdr3_nt: TGTGCCAGCAGTCCACTTGGGGCCAACGTCCTGACTTTC
j_call: TRBJ2-7; d_call: TRBD2; v_call: TRBV7-9; clone_size: NA; cdr3_aa: CASSLGGLAGSYEQYF; cdr3_nt: TGTGCCAGCAGCTTAGGTGGACTAGCGGGGTCCTACGAGCAGTACTTC
j_call: TRBJ2-2; d_call: NA; v_call: TRBV6-5; clone_size: NA; cdr3_aa: CASSYTGDSTGELFF; cdr3_nt: TGTGCCAGCAGTTACACCGGGGATAGCACCGGGGAGCTGTTTTTT
j_call: TRBJ1-1; d_call: NA; v_call: TRBV11-2; clone_size: NA; cdr3_aa: CASSYEIADMNTEAFF; cdr3_nt: TGTGCCAGCAGCTACGAAATTGCTGACATGAACACTGAAGCTTTCTTT
j_call: TRBJ2-1; d_call: TRBD1; v_call: TRBV27; clone_size: NA; cdr3_aa: CASSEGQGLSYNEQFF; cdr3_nt: TGTGCCAGCAGTGAGGGACAGGGACTCTCCTACAATGAGCAGTTCTTC
j_call: TRBJ1-1; d_call: TRBD1; v_call: TRBV28; clone_size: NA; cdr3_aa: CASSLLQGALAAFF; cdr3_nt: TGTGCCAGCAGTTTACTACAGGGGGCGCTTGCAGCTTTCTTT
j_call: TRBJ2-3; d_call: NA; v_call: TRBV5-6; clone_size: NA; cdr3_aa: CASSLLNSGDTQYF; cdr3_nt: TGTGCCAGCAGCTTGCTGAACAGTGGAGATACGCAGTATTTT
j_call: TRBJ1-4; d_call: NA; v_call: TRBV5-5; clone_size: NA; cdr3_aa: CASSVRITANEKLFF; cdr3_nt: TGTGCCAGCAGCGTAAGAATTACGGCTAATGAAAAACTGTTTTTT
j_call: TRBJ2-3; d_call: TRBD2; v_call: TRBV27; clone_size: NA; cdr3_aa: CASSLSGLAATTDTQYF; cdr3_nt: TGTGCCAGCAGTTTATCGGGACTAGCGGCCACCACAGATACGCAGTATTTT
j_call: TRBJ2-1; d_call: NA; v_call: TRBV15; clone_size: NA; cdr3_aa: CATSRAGRDPYNEQFF; cdr3_nt: TGTGCCACCAGCAGAGCGGGCAGGGACCCCTACAATGAGCAGTTCTTC
j_call: TRBJ2-7; d_call: NA; v_call: TRBV11-2; clone_size: once; cdr3_aa: CASSPPMGISYEQYF; cdr3_nt: TGTGCCAGCAGCCCACCAATGGGCATTTCCTACGAGCAGTACTTC
j_call: TRBJ1-2; d_call: TRBD1; v_call: TRBV27; clone_size: NA; cdr3_aa: CASSPPGGGGYTF; cdr3_nt: TGTGCCAGCAGTCCACCAGGGGGCGGGGGCTACACCTTC
j_call: TRBJ2-1; d_call: NA; v_call: TRBV5-4; clone_size: NA; cdr3_aa: CASSPPSPNEQFF; cdr3_nt: TGTGCCAGCAGCCCCCCGTCCCCCAATGAGCAGTTCTTC
j_call: TRBJ2-7; d_call: TRBD1; v_call: TRBV19; clone_size: NA; cdr3_aa: CASSIGQGVTYEQYF; cdr3_nt: TGTGCCAGTAGTATCGGACAGGGGGTTACCTACGAGCAGTACTTC
j_call: TRBJ2-7; d_call: NA; v_call: TRBV5-1; clone_size: NA; cdr3_aa: CASSPGDFYEQYF; cdr3_nt: TGCGCCAGCAGCCCCGGGGACTTCTACGAGCAGTACTTC
j_call: TRBJ2-4; d_call: TRBD2; v_call: TRBV28; clone_size: NA; cdr3_aa: CASSSKQAGLAKNIQYF; cdr3_nt: TGTGCCAGCAGTTCTAAGCAAGCGGGGCTAGCCAAAAACATTCAGTACTTC
j_call: TRBJ2-5; d_call: NA; v_call: TRBV9; clone_size: NA; cdr3_aa: CASSTRGGEETQYF; cdr3_nt: TGTGCCAGCAGCACCCGGGGTGGCGAGGAGACCCAGTACTTC
j_call: TRBJ1-5; d_call: NA; v_call: TRBV19; clone_size: NA; cdr3_aa: CASSIVGGSQPQHF; cdr3_nt: TGTGCCAGTAGTATAGTTGGGGGAAGTCAGCCCCAGCATTTT
j_call: TRBJ2-2; d_call: NA; v_call: TRBV5-8; clone_size: NA; cdr3_aa: CASSLIEVRDTGELFF; cdr3_nt: TGTGCCAGCAGCTTGATTGAGGTTCGGGACACCGGGGAGCTGTTTTTT
j_call: TRBJ2-7; d_call: NA; v_call: TRBV27; clone_size: NA; cdr3_aa: CASSSRTQIEQYF; cdr3_nt: TGTGCCAGCAGTTCAAGGACTCAAATCGAGCAGTACTTC
j_call: TRBJ2-4; d_call: NA; v_call: TRBV9; clone_size: NA; cdr3_aa: CASSADGENIQYF; cdr3_nt: TGTGCCAGCAGTGCCGATGGGGAGAACATTCAGTACTTC
j_call: TRBJ2-7; d_call: TRBD1; v_call: TRBV6-6; clone_size: NA; cdr3_aa: CASREGQGDEQYF; cdr3_nt: TGTGCCAGCAGGGAGGGACAGGGAGACGAGCAGTACTTC
j_call: TRBJ2-1; d_call: NA; v_call: TRBV7-3; clone_size: NA; cdr3_aa: CASSLRGGLYNEQFF; cdr3_nt: TGTGCCAGCAGCTTAAGAGGGGGGCTCTACAATGAGCAGTTCTTC
j_call: TRBJ2-1; d_call: TRBD2; v_call: TRBV27; clone_size: once; cdr3_aa: CASSWFLAGGPDEQFF; cdr3_nt: TGTGCCAGCAGTTGGTTCCTAGCGGGAGGGCCTGATGAGCAGTTCTTC
j_call: TRBJ2-7; d_call: NA; v_call: TRBV27; clone_size: NA; cdr3_aa: CASSFSARAYEQYF; cdr3_nt: TGTGCCAGCAGTTTTTCCGCCAGGGCCTACGAGCAGTACTTC